The present T cell receptor (beta chain) was sequenced within a study of beta chain features in type 1 diabetes. The investigators reverse transcribed all of the isolated RNA, so they sequenced expressed TCRB transcripts. The repertoire was sequenced with immunoSEQ multiplex PCR; TCRdb's copy has only in-frame clones and lacks some. Of some 250,000 clones detected, 27% appear once; the ten largest clones hold around 4%. This clone was counted a few times. The CDR3 covers 13 residues. Germline CDR1 is KGHSH and CDR2 is LQKENI. V lost 0 bases, J lost 6 bases, and 7 bases lay in between. The rearrangement links TRBV18 to TRBJ2-3; D is perhaps TRBD1 (5 bases). The material sequenced was central memory CD4+ T cells from blood. The origin of this receptor is a man aged 30 to 39 in good health. CDR3 region: CASSPPKGDTQYF. CDR3 DNA: TGTGCCAGCTCACCACCGAAGGGGGATACGCAGTATTTT.